This T cell receptor beta chain was sequenced for a study of cytomegalovirus exposure and HLA in healthy donors. Whole-study findings and limits: V segments that were indistinguishable, TRBV6-2 and TRBV6-3 among them, were omitted from analysis. In a later analysis, V- and J-gene trimming of beta chains associated with a DCLRE1C missense variant, replicated independently. Follow-up analysis seemed to connect common viral pathogens with several of the most significant clusters identified.

The CDR3 is 17 residues long. Per the germline V gene, CDR1 is KGHSH and CDR2 is LQKENI. V lost 6 bases and J lost 7; bases outside the gene matches: 11. About this clone: The antigen is not known.

PCR used 60 Vbeta primers and 13 Jbeta primers. Assay: immunoSEQ multiplex PCR; the TCRdb copy retains only in-frame clones and omits some. The sample gives approximately 240,000 clones, about three quarters of which show up once; around 2.9% is in the top ten. Each of the donors was a healthy bone marrow donor. The TCR comes from an older woman in good health and CMV-seropositive. Material: PBMCs. The genes are TRBV18 and TRBJ2-1; 14 bases line up with TRBD2. In DNA, the CDR3 is TGTGCCAGCTCGTCGACTAGCGGGAGGGCCTTAGGGAATGAGCAGTTCTTC. Protein sequence: CASSSTSGRALGNEQFF.